Listed below are T cell receptor beta chains from one sample, sequenced in a study of vaccination effects on CD4 cells after COVID-19. Assay used: immunoSEQ multiplex PCR; TCRdb lists only in-frame clones, some missing. The data hold about 64,000 clones, with 72% observed a single time. Antigens of these TCRs are unknown. The input for sequencing was CD4+ T cells from PBMCs cultured without peptide, taken before COVID-19 vaccination. The receptors originated from a human donor who had a prior SARS-CoV-2 infection. The CDR3 runs from the conserved cysteine through the conserved F or W. D genes are given only for firm matches. Clone size is shown for a subset of rows, as once, few, many or a class of expanded clone.

TRBD2 - 16 TRBJ2-1 TRBV3-1/TRBV3-2 CASRLTGTSGNNEQFF TGTGCCAGCAGACTAACCGGGACTAGCGGGAACAATGAGCAGTTCTTC
- once 13 TRBJ2-7 TRBV20-1 CSASRGATYEQYF TGCAGTGCTAGTCGAGGGGCGACATACGAGCAGTACTTC
TRBD1 - 14 TRBJ2-1 TRBV7-2 CASSADRVYNEQFF TGTGCCAGCAGCGCAGACAGGGTCTACAATGAGCAGTTCTTC
- - 15 TRBJ1-1 TRBV10-1 CASTWSAEPNTEAFF TGCGCCAGCACGTGGTCCGCGGAACCGAACACTGAAGCTTTCTTT
- - 13 TRBJ2-1 TRBV2 CASSQDKYNEQFF TGTGCCAGCAGCCAGGACAAATACAATGAGCAGTTCTTC
TRBD2 - 15 TRBJ2-7 TRBV27 CASSPLAGGIYEQYF TGTGCCAGCAGTCCCCTCGCGGGAGGGATATACGAGCAGTACTTC
- - 12 TRBJ2-7 TRBV5-1 CASSLQPYEQYF TGCGCCAGCAGCTTGCAACCCTACGAGCAGTACTTC
- - 17 TRBJ1-4 TRBV15 CATSRTYGTGRGEKLFF TGTGCCACCAGCAGGACCTACGGAACAGGGCGAGGTGAAAAACTGTTTTTT
- - 14 TRBJ2-7 TRBV4-3 CASSQVASSYEQYF TGCGCCAGCAGCCAAGTAGCTAGCTCCTACGAGCAGTACTTC
- - 16 TRBJ1-1 TRBV27 CASSLSRTVMNTEAFF TGTGCCAGCAGTTTATCCAGGACAGTCATGAACACTGAAGCTTTCTTT
- - 12 TRBJ2-4 TRBV12-3/TRBV12-4 CASSLPAGAQYF TGTGCCAGCAGTCTACCGGCTGGAGCTCAGTACTTC